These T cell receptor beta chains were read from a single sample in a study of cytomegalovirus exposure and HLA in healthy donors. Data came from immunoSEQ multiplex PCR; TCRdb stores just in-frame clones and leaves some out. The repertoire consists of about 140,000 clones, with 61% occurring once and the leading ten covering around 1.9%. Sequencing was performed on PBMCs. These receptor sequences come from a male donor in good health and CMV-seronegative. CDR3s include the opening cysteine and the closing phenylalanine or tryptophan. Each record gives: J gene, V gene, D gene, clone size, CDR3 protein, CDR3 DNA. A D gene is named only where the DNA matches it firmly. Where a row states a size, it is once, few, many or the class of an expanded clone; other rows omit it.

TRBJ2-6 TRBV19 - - CASNNRAAGANVLTF TGTGCCAGTAATAACAGGGCCGCTGGGGCCAACGTCCTGACTTTC
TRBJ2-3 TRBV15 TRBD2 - CATSRELAGGRDTQYF TGTGCCACCAGCAGAGAACTAGCGGGGGGCCGAGATACGCAGTATTTT
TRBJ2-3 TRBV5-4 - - CASSLGPGGTDTQYF TGTGCCAGCAGCTTGGGCCCGGGGGGCACAGATACGCAGTATTTT
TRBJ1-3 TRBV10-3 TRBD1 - CASMRGDSGNTIYF TGTGCCAGTATGAGAGGGGACAGCGGAAACACCATATATTTT
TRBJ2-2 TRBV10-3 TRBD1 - CAISPPGQLNTGELFF TGTGCCATCAGTCCCCCGGGACAGTTGAACACCGGGGAGCTGTTTTTT
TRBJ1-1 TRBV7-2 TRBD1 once CASSTTGGSRAFF TGTGCCAGCAGCACCACAGGGGGCTCGCGAGCTTTCTTT
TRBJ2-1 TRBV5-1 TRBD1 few CASSWGDRANEQFF TGCGCCAGCAGCTGGGGGGACAGGGCCAATGAGCAGTTCTTC
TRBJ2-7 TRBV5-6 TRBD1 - CASRPWWTGAYEQYF TGTGCCAGCAGACCATGGTGGACAGGGGCTTACGAGCAGTACTTC
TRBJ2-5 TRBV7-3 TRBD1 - CASSLKPPAGGSFETQYF TGTGCCAGCAGCTTAAAACCCCCAGCAGGGGGTTCGTTTGAGACCCAGTACTTC
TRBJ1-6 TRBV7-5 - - CARSSPGGLSHYSPLHF TGTGCCAGAAGCAGCCCGGGGGGCCTATCTCACTATTCACCCCTCCACTTT
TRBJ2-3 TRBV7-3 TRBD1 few CASSLNPGTGGTDTQYF TGTGCCAGCAGCTTAAACCCTGGGACAGGGGGCACAGATACGCAGTATTTT
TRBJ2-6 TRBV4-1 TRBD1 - CASSRQGGGANVLTF TGCGCCAGCAGCCGACAGGGTGGTGGGGCCAACGTCCTGACTTTC
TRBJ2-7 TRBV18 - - CASSPGNGGATREQYF TGTGCCAGCTCACCCGGCAACGGGGGAGCGACTAGGGAGCAGTACTTC
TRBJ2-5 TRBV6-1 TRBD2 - CASSDSGGSRETQYF TGTGCCAGCAGTGACAGCGGGGGCTCACGAGAGACCCAGTACTTC
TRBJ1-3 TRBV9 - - CASSLESWGHISGNTIYF TGTGCCAGCAGCCTAGAAAGTTGGGGACATATCTCTGGAAACACCATATATTTT
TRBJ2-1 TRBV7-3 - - CASSPGISYNEQFF TGTGCCAGCAGCCCAGGAATCTCCTACAATGAGCAGTTCTTC
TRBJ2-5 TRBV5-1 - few CASSFNGGNAQETQYF TGCGCCAGCAGCTTCAACGGGGGAAACGCCCAAGAGACCCAGTACTTC
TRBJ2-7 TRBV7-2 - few CASSFTRGSSYEQYF TGTGCCAGCAGCTTCACTCGGGGAAGCTCCTACGAGCAGTACTTC
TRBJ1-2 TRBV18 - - CASLGAVDYGYTF TGTGCCAGCTTGGGGGCGGTTGACTATGGCTACACCTTC
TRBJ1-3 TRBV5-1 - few CASSLAGNTIYF TGCGCCAGCAGCTTGGCGGGAAACACCATATATTTT
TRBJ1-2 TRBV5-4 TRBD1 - CASSWEQGGNGYTF TGTGCCAGCAGCTGGGAACAGGGGGGGAATGGCTACACCTTC
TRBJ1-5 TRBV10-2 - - CASAGGWGVNSNQPQHF TGCGCCAGCGCGGGAGGATGGGGGGTGAATAGCAATCAGCCCCAGCATTTT
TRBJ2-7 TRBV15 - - CATSRDPRGYEQYF TGTGCCACCAGCAGAGACCCTCGGGGGTACGAGCAGTACTTC
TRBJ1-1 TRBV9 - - CASSVVFETEAFF TGTGCCAGCAGCGTAGTCTTCGAGACTGAAGCTTTCTTT
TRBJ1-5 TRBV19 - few CASSMTSESNQPQHF TGTGCCAGTAGTATGACAAGTGAAAGCAATCAGCCCCAGCATTTT
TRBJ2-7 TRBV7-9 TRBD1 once CASSYPGTGNYEQYF TGTGCCAGCAGCTACCCCGGGACAGGGAACTACGAGCAGTACTTC
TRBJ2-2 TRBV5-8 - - CASSRGQTLNTGELFF TGTGCCAGCAGCCGCGGACAGACTCTGAACACCGGGGAGCTGTTTTTT
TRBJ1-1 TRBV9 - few CASSKRQAGGTEAFF TGTGCCAGCAGCAAGCGACAGGCGGGCGGCACTGAAGCTTTCTTT
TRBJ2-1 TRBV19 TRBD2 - CASSPWGGGIYNEQFF TGTGCCAGTAGTCCCTGGGGCGGGGGGATCTACAATGAGCAGTTCTTC
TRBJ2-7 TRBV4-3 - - CASSQDPTGRTYEQYF TGCGCCAGCAGCCAAGACCCGACGGGGAGGACCTACGAGCAGTACTTC
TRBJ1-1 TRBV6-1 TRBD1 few CASRGTDMNTEAFF TGTGCCAGCAGAGGGACAGACATGAACACTGAAGCTTTCTTT
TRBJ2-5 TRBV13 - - CASSFRQYEETQYF TGTGCCAGCAGCTTCAGACAGTATGAAGAGACCCAGTACTTC